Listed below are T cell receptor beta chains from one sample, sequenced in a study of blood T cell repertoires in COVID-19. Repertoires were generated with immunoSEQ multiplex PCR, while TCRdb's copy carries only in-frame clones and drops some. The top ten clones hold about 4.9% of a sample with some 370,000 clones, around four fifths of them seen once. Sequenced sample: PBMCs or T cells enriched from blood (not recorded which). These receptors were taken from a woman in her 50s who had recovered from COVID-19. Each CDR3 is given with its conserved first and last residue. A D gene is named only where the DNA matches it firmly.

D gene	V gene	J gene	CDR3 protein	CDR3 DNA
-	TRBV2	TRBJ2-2	CASSERGVGSGGRTGELFF	TGTGCCAGCAGTGAAAGAGGGGTCGGTTCCGGGGGGCGCACCGGGGAGCTGTTTTTT
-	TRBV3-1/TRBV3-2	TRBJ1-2	CASSYNRDWGYGYTF	TGTGCCAGCAGTTATAACAGGGATTGGGGCTATGGCTACACCTTC
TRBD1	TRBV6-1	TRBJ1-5	CASSGPTGPYSNQPQHF	TGTGCCAGCAGTGGCCCGACAGGGCCCTATAGCAATCAGCCCCAGCATTTT
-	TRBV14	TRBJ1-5	CASSLPEVSSNQPQHF	TGTGCCAGCAGCCTACCTGAGGTGAGTAGCAATCAGCCCCAGCATTTT
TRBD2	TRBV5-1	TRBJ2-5	CASSLEPGGAETQYF	TGCGCCAGCAGCTTGGAGCCGGGAGGGGCGGAGACCCAGTACTTC
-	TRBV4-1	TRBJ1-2	CASSQVTQGPRGYTF	TGCGCCAGCAGCCAAGTTACGCAGGGCCCAAGGGGCTACACCTTC
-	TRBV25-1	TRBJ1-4	CASSGGQHNEKLFF	TGTGCCAGCAGTGGAGGTCAGCATAATGAAAAACTGTTTTTT
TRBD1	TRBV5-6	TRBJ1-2	CASSLTGGGYGYTF	TGTGCCAGCAGCCTGACAGGGGGCGGTTATGGCTACACCTTC
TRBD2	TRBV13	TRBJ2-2	CASSLGTSNTGELFF	TGTGCCAGCAGCTTGGGGACTAGCAACACCGGGGAGCTGTTTTTT
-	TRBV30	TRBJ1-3	CAWSVRRGSGNTIYF	TGTGCCTGGAGTGTAAGGAGGGGCTCTGGAAACACCATATATTTT